The source of this T cell receptor beta chain is a study of regulatory T cells in long-lasting Graves disease (dated by TCRdb to the early 2020s). About the full investigation: Antithyroid drugs had been taken for less than 3 months by newly diagnosed Graves' disease patients. A total of around 35 samples underwent TCR sequencing: around 13 from persistent and some 20 from newly diagnosed Graves' disease patients. Persistent Graves' disease patients were compared with newly diagnosed Graves' disease patients by peripheral blood TCR sequencing and RNA sequencing. The study took place in China and was registered as a clinical trial. General findings and caveats noted by the study authors: The authors acknowledged the small sample size as a limitation that may reduce accuracy. Persistent disease showed preferential use of TRBV28, TRBJ1-2 and TRBJ2-5, whereas newly diagnosed disease favored TRBV20-1 and TRBJ2-1. More public clonotypes were shared among persistent patients (more than 2,500) than among newly diagnosed patients (966). Only peripheral blood was studied, because thyroid tissue, the primary lesion, was inaccessible. Compared with newly diagnosed patients, patients with persistent Graves' disease had lower TCR Shannon entropy and fewer highly expanded clones, which suggests clonal expansion. Only the TCR beta chain was sequenced and analyzed.

Of note for this clonotype: What this receptor recognizes is not known. A read error may account for a junction end that differs from germline.

The germline V gene encodes CDR1 KGHSH and CDR2 LQKENI. There are 15 amino acids in the CDR3, from cysteine to phenylalanine inclusive. Left in the record is the CDR3 DNA by itself, 45 bases read in frame from the first base. Library preparation used multiplex PCR. TCRdb shows the sequencer as Illumina HiSeq 4000. TCR beta libraries were built with iRepertoire HTBI primers and Arm-PCR amplification of CDR3 regions. Before sequencing, the PCR products went through gel purification. For the original study's pipeline: Gene usage analysis of CDR3 amino acid clonotypes relied on the approximately 60 TRBV and 15 or so TRBJ segments identified across samples. COPE and FqMerger were used to merge filtered high-quality paired reads into contigs. BLAST was used to align contigs to IMGT TRBV, TRBD and TRBJ reference genes, with CDR3 defined following IMGT. Highly expanded clones were defined as clonotypes with a frequency above 0.1%. Repertoire diversity was measured by Shannon entropy, and V-J evenness by the Gini coefficient. A clonotype was considered public if more than one individual shared it. The raw public data were reprocessed by TCRdb itself: fastp quality trimming at Q25, MiXCR clonotype calling, in-frame beta chains only. CDR3 protein duplicates are merged, each entry listing the most common genes and DNA. These V and J calls derive from TCRdb rather than the authors' analysis. Present in this sample are 350,000 to 500,000 distinct CDR3 sequences, 12% to 15% of which were seen just once. The top ten hold approximately 19% of the sample.

The time point label, read with the paper, signifies: newly diagnosed GD, antithyroid drugs for less than 3 months. For both TCR sequencing and RNA sequencing, RNA was extracted from PBMCs using TRIzol. Graves' disease was diagnosed according to American Thyroid Association guidelines. Patients were recruited from an endocrinology department in Xi'an, China. Each patient gave about 9.1 milliliters of peripheral blood, collected in an EDTA anticoagulant tube. Ficoll Paque Plus density gradient separation was used to isolate PBMCs, and no further T cell sorting was performed. An Agilent 2100 Bioanalyzer and agarose gel were used to check RNA quality, while a NanoDrop 2000 measured RNA concentration. These same records also appear under a second study, on T cells in Graves' hyperthyroidism and ophthalmopathy. Reported in the second study: Graves' hyperthyroidism was defined as stable when no progression to ophthalmopathy occurred over 18 months of follow-up. The hyperthyroidism patients were between 18 and 65 years old and newly diagnosed, with a disease duration of less than 2 months. The study excluded patients with uncontrolled infections, other autoimmune diseases, pregnancy or lactation. Diagnoses were established on the basis of clinical symptoms, serum thyroxine and TRAb, thyroid ultrasound, and orbital computed tomography. The TCR CDR3 was subjected to a first round of RT-PCR using the HTBI primer set and the Qiagen OneStep RT-PCR kit. Blood samples also contained most of the expanded thyroid clonotypes (frequency above 0.001), which suggests that blood repertoires may reflect thyroid immune responses. Ophthalmopathy was separated from stable hyperthyroidism by a 13 V-J signature model, with around 88% sensitivity and about 81% specificity obtained in cross-validation and 80%/75% obtained in testing. In validation, progression to ophthalmopathy was predicted by the model with 70.59% sensitivity and 72.22% specificity, a median of around 5.9 months before onset. To identify TCR V-J signatures that set the groups apart, the researchers used a discovery cohort of roughly 100 patients, made up of 40 to 45 with Graves' ophthalmopathy and some 60 with stable Graves' hyperthyroidism. Whether ophthalmopathy could be predicted prospectively was tested in an independent validation cohort made up of under 20 hyperthyroidism patients plus 17 patients who later progressed to ophthalmopathy. For training and testing, the 100 or so patients in the discovery cohort were randomly divided in a 7:3 ratio. The study also compared thyroid tissue and blood T-cell repertoires from about 6 Graves' hyperthyroidism patients. After sampling, hyperthyroidism patients received methimazole starting at 30 mg daily, and ophthalmopathy patients received high-dose intravenous methylprednisolone. A second multiplex PCR round built the libraries, followed by size selection and purification. The libraries were sequenced on an Illumina HiSeq2000 using paired-end 100 bp reads. Raw data were processed with SOAPnuke, discarding reads with adapters, uncalled bases, mean Phred below 15, or no exact constant-primer or identifier match. High-quality paired reads were merged with COPE v1.2.5, and unique nucleotide sequences were defined as clonotypes. MiTCR v1.1 was used to align the clonotypes against IMGT TRBV, TRBD and TRBJ reference segments. Analysis was restricted to V-J combinations with a frequency above 0.0001, which covered 98% to 99.2% of repertoires. A TCS score was defined as the ratio of F50 (clonal expansion) to E x V (chaos), with BLOSUM62-based TCRdist applied between CDR3 peptides within each V-J. Welch's t-statistics and random forest reduced around 520 V-J features to around 14, which were used in a naive Bayes classifier (R e1071). Sample size was not statistically predetermined, and investigators were not blinded to group allocation. TCR Vbeta CDR3 sequencing of approximately 140 peripheral blood samples (approximately 44 ophthalmopathy, approximately 80 hyperthyroidism and 17 progressor patients) is reported in the paper.

Sequencing used peripheral blood mononuclear cells (PBMCs), obtained at new diagnosis, from a patient treated with antithyroid drugs. Recombination linked TRBV18 to TRBJ2-1; the D region possibly corresponds to TRBD2 (5 bases align). The receptor was derived from a woman aged 45-65 years with Graves disease. Donor details come from another sample of the same person, matched by shared clones. The CDR3 in this case is CASSPPGLPYNEQFF. The sequence in DNA is TGTGCCAGCTCCCCACCCGGACTTCCTTACAATGAGCAGTTCTTC.